This T cell receptor beta chain is drawn from a study of blood T cell repertoires in COVID-19. Study in general: Samples representing acute and convalescent COVID-19 were sourced from the United States, Italy and Spain. T cells, B-cell-depleted T cells, or PBMCs supplied cDNA or gDNA.

The germline V gene has CDR1 SGHRS and CDR2 YFSETQ. This CDR3 has 15 residues. V lost 1 base to trimming and J lost 4 bases; unmatched junction nucleotides: 7. Original analysis: Estimation of nucleated cell counts was performed using reference gene primer amplification. Only in-frame clones appear in the TCRdb table, and some are missing; sequencing was by immunoSEQ multiplex PCR. V, J and clone size reflect that table, while D and trimming were determined from the DNA. Altogether 70,000 to 90,000 clones are present, more than 80% being singletons, with the ten largest covering about an eighth. Sequencing was carried out using peripheral blood. The chain has TRBV5-1 and TRBJ1-2, with TRBD1 matching 7 bases. The sequence was collected from a human donor in a cohort sampled during active COVID-19. CDR3 coding DNA: TGCGCCAGCAGCTTGATGCCGGGACAGAGCTATGGCTACACCTTC. It codes for CASSLMPGQSYGYTF.